The 4 T cell receptor beta chains in this list originate from one sample, sequenced in a study of cytomegalovirus exposure and HLA in healthy donors. Researchers ran the PCR with 60 Vbeta and 13 Jbeta primers. Profiled with immunoSEQ multiplex PCR; TCRdb holds only in-frame clones, not every one. The listing records approximately 37,000 clones. Sequenced material: PBMCs. The receptors stem from a middle-aged man in good health and CMV-seropositive.

The CDR3: CASSIVGQSNQPQHF. The CDR3 bases are TGTGCCAGTAGTATAGTTGGACAGAGCAATCAGCCCCAGCATTTT. The chain recombines TRBV19 with TRBJ1-5, with D tentatively TRBD1 (6 bases). The V gene's germline CDR1 is LNHDA and CDR2 SQIVND (reference sequence). The V gene lost 1 base and the J gene lost 1 base, with 8 bases spanning the gap. The length of the CDR3 is 15 residues.

J is TRBJ1-3 and V is TRBV2; D ambiguous. Looked up from germline, CDR1 is SNHLY and CDR2 is FYNNEI. V lost 6 bases, J lost 0 bases, and 6 bases lay in between. The CDR3 has 13 residues. CDR3 in amino acids: CASRRSSGNTIYF. The CDR3 region has the DNA TGTGCCAGCAGAAGGAGCTCTGGAAACACCATATATTTT.

This chain joins TRBV13 and TRBJ2-1; D may be TRBD2 (6 bases). Looked up from germline, CDR1 is PRHDT and CDR2 is FYEKMQ (reference sequence). CDR3 size: 15 residues. V lost 0 bases and J 4 bases, leaving 10 bases between the germline ends. CDR3 loop: CASSLGGGIYNEQFF. The CDR3 nucleotides are TGTGCCAGCAGCTTAGGGGGAGGTATTTACAATGAGCAGTTCTTC.

The rearrangement joins TRBV6-6 to TRBJ2-1; TRBD2 matches at 9 bases. Unmatched junction bases numbered 10, after V lost 6 bases and J lost 10 bases. The V gene's germline CDR1 is MNHNY and CDR2 SVGAGI (reference sequence). CDR3 length: 14 amino acids. This CDR3 reads CASRLPGLAGEQFF. The CDR3 DNA follows: TGTGCCAGCAGGCTTCCGGGACTAGCTGGGGAGCAGTTCTTC.